The clone carrying this TCR beta chain appeared many times. Antigen specificity is unknown. The CDR3 runs 16 residues. After removal of 3 bases from V and 3 bases from J, the junction contained 12 bases not matched to a gene. Germline CDR1 SGHKS, CDR2 YYEKEE (reference sequence). TCR beta CDR3 regions were amplified from RNA transcripts. The primer set for the first-round RT-PCR of the TCR CDR3 was HTBI. TCRdb recomputed calls from the multiplex PCR reads with MiXCR, one row per CDR3 protein. The sample consists of fewer than 750,000 distinct CDR3 sequences, roughly 14% of them appearing once. This record belongs to a study of T cells in Graves' hyperthyroidism and ophthalmopathy. Overall study findings and caveats: A model built on 13 V-J features separated ophthalmopathy from stable hyperthyroidism.

The clonotype comes from a woman aged 40 to 50 with Graves' ophthalmopathy. This chain connects TRBV5-5 to TRBJ2-7; TRBD1 matches at 7 bases. Sequences were obtained from blood. DNA for the CDR3: TGTGCCAGCAGCTCCGTAACGGGACAGCGCCGCTACGAGCAGTACTTC. This gives the protein CASSSVTGQRRYEQYF.